This T cell receptor (beta chain) was sequenced during a study of shared clonotypes between healthy human individuals. Overall study results and limits: Naive subsets typically showed greater estimated richness than memory subsets.

To note about this clone: Antigen: not known.

This CDR3 is built from 14 residues. Germline lookup yields CDR1 SGHNT and CDR2 YYREEE (reference sequence). Trimming removed 6 bases from V and 0 bases from J, with 12 bases in between. Naive CD8 cells comprised CD45RO-negative, CCR7-positively selected cells, excluding terminally differentiated effector memory CD45RA+ cells. Sequencing used immunoSEQ multiplex PCR; TCRdb keeps in-frame clones, though not all of them. The sample gives 550,000 to 750,000 clones, over 95% of which show up once; roughly 0.1% is in the top ten. Sequencing input: naive CD8+ T cells sorted from blood. V is TRBV5-4 and J is TRBJ1-1; no clear D. The TCR comes from a woman aged 30 to 39 in good health. The CDR3 DNA sequence: TGTGCCAGCACCTCCCCCCCCTTGAACACTGAAGCTTTCTTT. It is translated as CASTSPPLNTEAFF.